This T cell receptor beta chain comes out of a study of T cell responses to AZD1222 COVID-19 vaccine. Regarding the study as a whole: Epitopes outside B.1.351 and B.1.1.7 mutated regions reportedly drew nearly half of spike TCRs.

Sequencing was performed with immunoSEQ multiplex PCR; in TCRdb, only in-frame clones are kept and a portion is missing. The repertoire includes 130,000 to 150,000 clones, about 81% of them detected once, and less than 5% sits in the top ten. A word on this clone: Its specificity is not known.

The CDR3 has 15 residues. Trimming took off 8 bases at V and 1 base at J, with 15 bases between the two ends. Germline assignment: CDR1 MDHEN and CDR2 SYDVKM. This receptor was taken from an adult in good health. The J gene is TRBJ1-5, the V gene TRBV28; D may be TRBD1 (6 bases). This specimen was peripheral blood, taken on day 0 of MenACWY control vaccination. DNA for the CDR3: TGTGCCAGCGGTTCAATCCAGGGGAGCAATCAGCCCCAGCATTTT. Protein product: CASGSIQGSNQPQHF.